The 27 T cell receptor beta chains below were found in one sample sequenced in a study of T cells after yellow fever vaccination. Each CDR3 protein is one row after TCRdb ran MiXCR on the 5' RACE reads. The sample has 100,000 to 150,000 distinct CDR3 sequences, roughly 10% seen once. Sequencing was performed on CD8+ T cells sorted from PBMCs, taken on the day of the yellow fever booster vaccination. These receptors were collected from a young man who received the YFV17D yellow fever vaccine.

In nucleotides, the CDR3 is TGTGCCAGCAGCCAAAAGGAGGGGAGCACAGATACGCAGTATTTT. Translating it yields CASSQKEGSTDTQYF. The chain combines TRBV6-6 with TRBJ2-3, with D possibly TRBD2 on 6 matching bases. Trimming stripped 6 bases from V and 0 bases from J, with 13 bases between. In germline, CDR1 is MNHNY, CDR2 SVGAGI (reference sequence). This CDR3 is built from 15 residues.

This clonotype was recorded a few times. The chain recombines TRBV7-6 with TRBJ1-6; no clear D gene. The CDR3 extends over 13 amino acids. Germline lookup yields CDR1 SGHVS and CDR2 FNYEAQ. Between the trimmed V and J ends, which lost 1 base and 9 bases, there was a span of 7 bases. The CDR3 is CASSLGPSSPLHF. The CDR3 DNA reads TGTGCCAGCAGCTTAGGGCCGAGTTCACCCCTCCACTTT.

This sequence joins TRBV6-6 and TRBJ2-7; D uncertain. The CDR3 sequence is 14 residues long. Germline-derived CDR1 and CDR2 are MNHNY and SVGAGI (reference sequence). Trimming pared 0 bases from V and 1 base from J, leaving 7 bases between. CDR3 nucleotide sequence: TGTGCCAGCAGTTACTCCAGTGGGTCCTACGAGCAGTACGTC. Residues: CASSYSSGSYEQYV.

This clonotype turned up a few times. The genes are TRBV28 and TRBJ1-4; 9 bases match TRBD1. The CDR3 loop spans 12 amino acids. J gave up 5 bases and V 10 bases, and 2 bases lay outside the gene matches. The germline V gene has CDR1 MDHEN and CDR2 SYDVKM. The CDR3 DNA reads TGTGCCACACAGGGGGCGAATGAAAAACTGTTTTTT. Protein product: CATQGANEKLFF.

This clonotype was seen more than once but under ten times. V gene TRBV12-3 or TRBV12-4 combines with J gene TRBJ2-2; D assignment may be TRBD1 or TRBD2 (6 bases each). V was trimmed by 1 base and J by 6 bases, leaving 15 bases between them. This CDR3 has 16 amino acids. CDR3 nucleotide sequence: TGTGCCAGCAGTTTAGATCGAGGGGGGATCCCCGGGGAGCTGTTTTTT. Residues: CASSLDRGGIPGELFF.

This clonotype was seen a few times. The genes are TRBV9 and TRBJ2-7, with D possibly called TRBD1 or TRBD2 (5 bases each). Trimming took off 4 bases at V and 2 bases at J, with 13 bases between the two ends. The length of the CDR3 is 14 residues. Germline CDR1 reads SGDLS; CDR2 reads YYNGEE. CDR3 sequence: CASSPWDGAYEQYF. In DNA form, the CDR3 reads TGTGCCAGCAGCCCGTGGGACGGAGCCTACGAGCAGTACTTC.

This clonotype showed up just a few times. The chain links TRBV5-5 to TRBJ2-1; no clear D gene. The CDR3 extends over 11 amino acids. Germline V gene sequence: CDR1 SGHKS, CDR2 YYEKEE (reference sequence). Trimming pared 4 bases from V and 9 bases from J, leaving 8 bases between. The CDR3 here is CASSLSREQFF. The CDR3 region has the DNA TGTGCCAGCAGCCTGTCGCGTGAGCAGTTCTTC.

Here the CDR3 DNA reads TGTGCCAGCAGTGTACTAGCGGGGGAGCGAGAGACCCAGTACTTC. Its protein is CASSVLAGERETQYF. The chain links TRBV6-4 to TRBJ2-5, with TRBD2 matching over 11 bases. V was pared by 4 bases and J by 4 bases, with 5 bases of the junction left unmatched. The germline gives CDR1 MRHNA, CDR2 SNTAGT. The CDR3 has 15 amino acids.

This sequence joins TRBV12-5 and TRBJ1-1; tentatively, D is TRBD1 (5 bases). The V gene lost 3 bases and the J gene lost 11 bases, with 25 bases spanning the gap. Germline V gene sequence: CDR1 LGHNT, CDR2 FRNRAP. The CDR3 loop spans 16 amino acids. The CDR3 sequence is CASGFYVSARGSEAFF. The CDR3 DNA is TGTGCTAGTGGTTTTTACGTGTCGGCGAGGGGAAGTGAGGCTTTCTTT.

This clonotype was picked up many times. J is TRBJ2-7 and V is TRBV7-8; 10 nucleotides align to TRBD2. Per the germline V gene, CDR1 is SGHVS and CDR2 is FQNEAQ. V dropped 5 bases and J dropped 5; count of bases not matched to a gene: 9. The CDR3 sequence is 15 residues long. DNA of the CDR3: TGTGCCAGCAGCCCAGAAGCGGGGGGGACCCACGAGCAGTACTTC. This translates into CASSPEAGGTHEQYF.

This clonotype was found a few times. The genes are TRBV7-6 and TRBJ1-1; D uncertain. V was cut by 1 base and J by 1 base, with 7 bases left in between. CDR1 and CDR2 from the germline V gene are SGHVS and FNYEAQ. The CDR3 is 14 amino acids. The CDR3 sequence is CASSLGSGNTEAFF. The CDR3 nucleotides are TGTGCCAGCAGCTTAGGGTCGGGGAACACTGAAGCTTTCTTT.

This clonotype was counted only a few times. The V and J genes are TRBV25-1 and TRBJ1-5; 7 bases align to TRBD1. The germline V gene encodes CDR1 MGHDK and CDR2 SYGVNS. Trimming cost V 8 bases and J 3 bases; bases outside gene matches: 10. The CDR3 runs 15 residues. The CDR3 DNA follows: TGTGCCAGCTCGAGCTCGGGACAGCACAATCAGCCCCAGCATTTT. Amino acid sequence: CASSSSGQHNQPQHF. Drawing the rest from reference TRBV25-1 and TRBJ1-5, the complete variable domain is EADIYQTPRYLVIGTGKKITLECSQTMGHDKMYWYQQDPGMELHLIHYSYGVNSTEKGDLSSESTVSRIRTEHFPLTLESARPSHTSQYLCASSSSGQHNQPQHFGDGTRLSIL.

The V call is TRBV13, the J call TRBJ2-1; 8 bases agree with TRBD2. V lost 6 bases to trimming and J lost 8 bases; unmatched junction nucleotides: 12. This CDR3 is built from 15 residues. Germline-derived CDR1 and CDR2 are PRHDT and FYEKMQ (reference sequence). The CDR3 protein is CASSNTGRGAHEQFF. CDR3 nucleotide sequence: TGTGCCAGCAGTAATACGGGGCGGGGGGCCCATGAGCAGTTCTTC.

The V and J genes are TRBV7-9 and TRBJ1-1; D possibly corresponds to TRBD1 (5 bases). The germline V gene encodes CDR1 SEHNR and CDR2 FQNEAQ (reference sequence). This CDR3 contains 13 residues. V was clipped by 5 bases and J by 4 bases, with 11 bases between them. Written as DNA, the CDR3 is TGTGCCAGCAGCGGAGTGGGGGTCACTGAAGCTTTCTTT. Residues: CASSGVGVTEAFF. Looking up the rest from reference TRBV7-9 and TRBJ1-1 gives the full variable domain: DTGVSQNPRHKITKRGQNVTFRCDPISEHNRLYWYRQTLGQGPEFLTYFQNEAQLEKSRLLSDRFSAERPKGSFSTLEIQRTEQGDSAMYLCASSGVGVTEAFFGQGTRLTVV.

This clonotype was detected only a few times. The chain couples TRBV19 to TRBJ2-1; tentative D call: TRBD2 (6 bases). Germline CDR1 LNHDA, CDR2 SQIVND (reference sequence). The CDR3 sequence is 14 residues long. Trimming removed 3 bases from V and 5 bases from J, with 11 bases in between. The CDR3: CASSINRGNNEQFF. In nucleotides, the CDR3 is TGTGCCAGTAGTATCAACCGGGGGAACAATGAGCAGTTCTTC. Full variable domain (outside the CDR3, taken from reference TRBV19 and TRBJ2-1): DGGITQSPKYLFRKEGQNVTLSCEQNLNHDAMYWYRQDPGQGLRLIYYSQIVNDFQKGDIAEGYSVSREKKESFPLTVTSAQKNPTAFYLCASSINRGNNEQFFGPGTRLTVL.

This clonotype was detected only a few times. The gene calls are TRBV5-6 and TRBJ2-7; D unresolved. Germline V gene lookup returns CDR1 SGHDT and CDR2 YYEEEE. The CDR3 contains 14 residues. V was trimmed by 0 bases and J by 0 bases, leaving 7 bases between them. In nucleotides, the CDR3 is TGTGCCAGCAGCTTGGCCCTCATCTCCTACGAGCAGTACGTC. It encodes CASSLALISYEQYV.

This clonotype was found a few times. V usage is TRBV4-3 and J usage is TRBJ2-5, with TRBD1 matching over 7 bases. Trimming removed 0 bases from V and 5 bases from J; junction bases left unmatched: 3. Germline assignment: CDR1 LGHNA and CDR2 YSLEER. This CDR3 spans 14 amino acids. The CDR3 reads CASSQERGRETQYF. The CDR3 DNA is TGCGCCAGCAGCCAAGAGAGGGGGCGGGAGACCCAGTACTTC.

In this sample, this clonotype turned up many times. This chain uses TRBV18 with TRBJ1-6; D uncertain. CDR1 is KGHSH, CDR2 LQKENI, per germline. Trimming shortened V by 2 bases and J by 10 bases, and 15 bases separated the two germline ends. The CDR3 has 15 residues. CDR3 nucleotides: TGTGCCAGCTCACCAATCCTGGGAAGAGGGTCACCCCTCCACTTT. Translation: CASSPILGRGSPLHF.

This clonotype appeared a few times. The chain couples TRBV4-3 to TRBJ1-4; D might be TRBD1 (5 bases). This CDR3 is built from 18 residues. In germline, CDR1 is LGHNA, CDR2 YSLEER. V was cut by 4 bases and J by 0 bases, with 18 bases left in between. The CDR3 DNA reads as TGCGCCAGCAGCCCCATTTACCCTACGGGGGCAACTAATGAAAAACTGTTTTTT. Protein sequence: CASSPIYPTGATNEKLFF.

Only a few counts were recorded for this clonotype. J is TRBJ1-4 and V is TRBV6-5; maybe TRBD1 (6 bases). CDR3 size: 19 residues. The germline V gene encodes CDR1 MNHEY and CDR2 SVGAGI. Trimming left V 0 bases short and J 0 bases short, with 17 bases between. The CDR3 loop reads CASSYSPPTGYATNEKLFF. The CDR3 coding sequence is TGTGCCAGCAGTTACTCACCCCCGACAGGATATGCAACTAATGAAAAACTGTTTTTT.

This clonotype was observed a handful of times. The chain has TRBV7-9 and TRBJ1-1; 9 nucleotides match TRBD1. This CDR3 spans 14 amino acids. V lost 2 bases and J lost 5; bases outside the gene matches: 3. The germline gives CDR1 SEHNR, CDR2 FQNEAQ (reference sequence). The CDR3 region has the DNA TGTGCCAGCAGCTTAACGGACAGGGGTACTGAAGCTTTCTTT. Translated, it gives CASSLTDRGTEAFF.

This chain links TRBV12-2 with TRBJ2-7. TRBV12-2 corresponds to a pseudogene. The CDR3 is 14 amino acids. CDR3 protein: CASRLALGYYEQYF. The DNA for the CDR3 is TGTGCAAGTCGCTTAGCGCTTGGCTACTACGAGCAGTACTTC.

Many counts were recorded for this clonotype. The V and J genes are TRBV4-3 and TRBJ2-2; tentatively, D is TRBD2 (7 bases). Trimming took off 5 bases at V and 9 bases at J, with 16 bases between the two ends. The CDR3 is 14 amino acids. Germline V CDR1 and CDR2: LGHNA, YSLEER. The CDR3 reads CASSSFRGARELFF. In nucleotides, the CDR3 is TGCGCCAGCAGCTCTTTCCGGGGGGCCCGGGAGCTGTTTTTT.

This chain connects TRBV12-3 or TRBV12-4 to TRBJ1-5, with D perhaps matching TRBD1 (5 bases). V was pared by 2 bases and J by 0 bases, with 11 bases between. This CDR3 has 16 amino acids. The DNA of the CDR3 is TGTGCCAGCAGTTTATTAACAGGCTATAGCAATCAGCCCCAGCATTTT. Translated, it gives CASSLLTGYSNQPQHF.

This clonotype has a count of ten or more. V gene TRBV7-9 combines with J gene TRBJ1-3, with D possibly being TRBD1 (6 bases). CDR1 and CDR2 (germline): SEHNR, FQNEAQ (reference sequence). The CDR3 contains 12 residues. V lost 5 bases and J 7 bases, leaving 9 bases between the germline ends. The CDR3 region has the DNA TGTGCCAGCAGCGTGCAGGGGAACACCATATATTTT. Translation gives CASSVQGNTIYF.

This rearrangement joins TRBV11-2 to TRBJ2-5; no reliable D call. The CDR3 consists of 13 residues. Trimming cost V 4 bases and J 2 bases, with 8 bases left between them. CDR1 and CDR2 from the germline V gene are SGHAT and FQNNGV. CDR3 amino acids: CASSSDLQETQYF. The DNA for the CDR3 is TGTGCCAGCAGCTCGGACCTGCAAGAGACCCAGTACTTC.

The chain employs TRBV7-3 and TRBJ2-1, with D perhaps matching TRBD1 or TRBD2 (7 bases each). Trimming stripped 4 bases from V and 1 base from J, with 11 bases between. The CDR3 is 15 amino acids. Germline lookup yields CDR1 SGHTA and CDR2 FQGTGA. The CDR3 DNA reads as TGTGCCAGCAGCTCAGGGGGGGCATCCTACAATGAGCAGTTCTTC. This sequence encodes CASSSGGASYNEQFF.